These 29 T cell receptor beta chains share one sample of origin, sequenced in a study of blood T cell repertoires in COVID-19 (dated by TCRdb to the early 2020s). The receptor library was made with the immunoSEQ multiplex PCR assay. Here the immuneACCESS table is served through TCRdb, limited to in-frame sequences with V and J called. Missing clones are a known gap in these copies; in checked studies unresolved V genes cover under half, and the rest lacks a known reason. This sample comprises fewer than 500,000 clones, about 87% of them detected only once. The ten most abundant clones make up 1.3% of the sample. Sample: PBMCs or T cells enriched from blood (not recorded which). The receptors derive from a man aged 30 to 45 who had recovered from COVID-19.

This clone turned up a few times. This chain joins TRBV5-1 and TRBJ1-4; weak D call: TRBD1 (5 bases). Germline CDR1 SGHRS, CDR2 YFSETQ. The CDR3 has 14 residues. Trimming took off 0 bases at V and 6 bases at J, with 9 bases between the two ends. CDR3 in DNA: TGCGCCAGCAGCTTGGAGGGAGGGGATGAAAAACTGTTTTTT. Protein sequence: CASSLEGGDEKLFF.

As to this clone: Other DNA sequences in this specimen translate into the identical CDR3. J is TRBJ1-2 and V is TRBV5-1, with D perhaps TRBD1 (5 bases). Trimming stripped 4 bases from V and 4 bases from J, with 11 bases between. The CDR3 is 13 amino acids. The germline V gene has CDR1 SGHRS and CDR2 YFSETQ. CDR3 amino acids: CASSPGGSYGYTF. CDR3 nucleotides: TGCGCCAGCAGCCCCGGGGGGAGCTATGGCTACACCTTC.

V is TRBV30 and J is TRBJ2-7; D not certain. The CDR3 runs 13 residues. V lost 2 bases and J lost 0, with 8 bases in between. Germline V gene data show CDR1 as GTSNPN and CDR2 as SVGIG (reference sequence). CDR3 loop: CAWSLHGSYEQYF. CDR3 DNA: TGTGCCTGGAGTTTACATGGCTCCTACGAGCAGTACTTC.

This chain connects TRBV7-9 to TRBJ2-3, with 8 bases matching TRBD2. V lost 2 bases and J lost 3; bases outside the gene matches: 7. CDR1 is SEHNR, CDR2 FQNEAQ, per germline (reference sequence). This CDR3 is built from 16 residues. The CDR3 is CASSLRRTSSTDTQYF. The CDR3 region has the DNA TGTGCCAGCAGCTTAAGGCGGACTAGCTCGACAGATACGCAGTATTTT.

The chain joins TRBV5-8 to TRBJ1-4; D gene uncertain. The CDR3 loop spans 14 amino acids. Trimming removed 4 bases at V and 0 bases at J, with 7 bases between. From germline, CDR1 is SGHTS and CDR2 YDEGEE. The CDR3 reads CASSRHATNEKLFF. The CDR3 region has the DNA TGTGCCAGCAGCAGACATGCAACTAATGAAAAACTGTTTTTT.

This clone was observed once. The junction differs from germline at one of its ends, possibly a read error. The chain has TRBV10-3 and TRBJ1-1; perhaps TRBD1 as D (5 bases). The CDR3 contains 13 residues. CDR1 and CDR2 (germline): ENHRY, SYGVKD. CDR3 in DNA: TGTGCCGTCAGGCAGGGCGTCGGCACTGAAGCTTTCTTT. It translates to CAVRQGVGTEAFF.

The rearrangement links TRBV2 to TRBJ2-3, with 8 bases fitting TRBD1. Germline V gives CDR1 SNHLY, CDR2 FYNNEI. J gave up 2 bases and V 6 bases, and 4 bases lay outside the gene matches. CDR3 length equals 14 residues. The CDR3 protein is CASSRGQATDTQYF. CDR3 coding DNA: TGTGCCAGCAGCCGGGGACAGGCCACAGATACGCAGTATTTT.

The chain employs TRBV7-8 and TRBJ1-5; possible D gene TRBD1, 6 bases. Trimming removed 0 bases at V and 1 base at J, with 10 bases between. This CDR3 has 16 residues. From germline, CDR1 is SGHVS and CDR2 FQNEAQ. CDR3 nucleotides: TGTGCCAGCAGCTTAGCGGGGGGGGGCAGCAATCAGCCCCAGCATTTT. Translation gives CASSLAGGGSNQPQHF.

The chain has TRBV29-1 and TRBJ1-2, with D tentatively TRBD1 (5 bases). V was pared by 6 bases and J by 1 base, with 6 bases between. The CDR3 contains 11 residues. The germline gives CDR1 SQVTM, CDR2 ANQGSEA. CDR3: CSVTVNYGYTF. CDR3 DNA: TGCAGCGTGACAGTTAACTATGGCTACACCTTC. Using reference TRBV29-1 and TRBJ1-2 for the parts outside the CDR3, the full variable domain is SAVISQKPSRDICQRGTSLTIQCQVDSQVTMMFWYRQQPGQSLTLIATANQGSEATYESGFVIDKFPISRPNLTFSTLTVSNMSPEDSSIYLCSVTVNYGYTFGSGTRLTVV.

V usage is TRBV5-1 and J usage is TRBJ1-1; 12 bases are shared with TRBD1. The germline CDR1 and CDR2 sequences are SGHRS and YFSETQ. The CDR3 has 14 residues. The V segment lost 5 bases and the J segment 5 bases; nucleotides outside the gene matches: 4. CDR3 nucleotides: TGCGCCAGCAGGCGGGACAGGGGGCGAACTGAAGCTTTCTTT. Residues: CASRRDRGRTEAFF.

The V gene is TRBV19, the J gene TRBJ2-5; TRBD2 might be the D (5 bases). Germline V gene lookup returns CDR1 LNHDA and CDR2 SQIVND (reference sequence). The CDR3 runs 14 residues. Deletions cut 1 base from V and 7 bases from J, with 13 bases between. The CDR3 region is CASSIVYSVGTQYF. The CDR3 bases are TGTGCCAGTAGTATAGTCTATAGCGTGGGGACCCAGTACTTC.

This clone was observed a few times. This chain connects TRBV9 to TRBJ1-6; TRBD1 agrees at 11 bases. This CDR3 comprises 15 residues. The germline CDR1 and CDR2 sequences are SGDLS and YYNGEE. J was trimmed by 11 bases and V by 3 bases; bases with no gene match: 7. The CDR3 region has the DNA TGTGCCAGCAGCGCACTCACGGGACAGGGGGCACCCCTCCACTTT. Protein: CASSALTGQGAPLHF.

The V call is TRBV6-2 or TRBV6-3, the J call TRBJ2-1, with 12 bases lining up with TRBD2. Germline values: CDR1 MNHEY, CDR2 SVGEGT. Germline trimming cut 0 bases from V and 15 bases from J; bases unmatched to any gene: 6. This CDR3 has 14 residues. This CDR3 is CASSYSASGRDGFF. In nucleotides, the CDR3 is TGTGCCAGCAGTTACTCGGCTAGCGGGAGGGATGGGTTCTTC.

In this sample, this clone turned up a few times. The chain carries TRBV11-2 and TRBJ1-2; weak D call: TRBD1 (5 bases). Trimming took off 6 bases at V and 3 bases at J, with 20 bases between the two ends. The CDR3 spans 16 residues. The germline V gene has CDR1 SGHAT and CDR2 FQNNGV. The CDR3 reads CASRPGRGGIDYGYTF. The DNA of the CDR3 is TGTGCCAGCAGACCCGGTAGGGGAGGGATCGACTATGGCTACACCTTC. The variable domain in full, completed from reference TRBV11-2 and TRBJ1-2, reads EAGVAQSPRYKIIEKRQSVAFWCNPISGHATLYWYQQILGQGPKLLIQFQNNGVVDDSQLPKDRFSAERLKGVDSTLKIQPAKLEDSAVYLCASRPGRGGIDYGYTFGSGTRLTVV.

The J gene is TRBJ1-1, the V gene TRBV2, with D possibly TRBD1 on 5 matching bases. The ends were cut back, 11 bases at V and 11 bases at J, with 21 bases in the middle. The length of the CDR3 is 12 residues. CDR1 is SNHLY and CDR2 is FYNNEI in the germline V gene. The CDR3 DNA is TGTGCCCGTGGAGAAGGGGCAGCCGCCGCTTTCTTT. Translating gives CARGEGAAAAFF.

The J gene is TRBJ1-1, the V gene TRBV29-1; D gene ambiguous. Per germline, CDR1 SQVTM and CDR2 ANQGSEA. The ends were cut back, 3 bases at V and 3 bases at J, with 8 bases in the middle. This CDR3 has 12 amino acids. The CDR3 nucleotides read TGCAGCGTTGATCTCCACTACACTGAAGCTTTCTTT. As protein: CSVDLHYTEAFF.

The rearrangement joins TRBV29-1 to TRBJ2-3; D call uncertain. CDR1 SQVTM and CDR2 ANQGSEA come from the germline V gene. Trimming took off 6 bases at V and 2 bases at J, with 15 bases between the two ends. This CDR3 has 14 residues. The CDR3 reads CSVDPEEATDTQYF. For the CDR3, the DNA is TGCAGCGTCGACCCGGAAGAGGCCACAGATACGCAGTATTTT.

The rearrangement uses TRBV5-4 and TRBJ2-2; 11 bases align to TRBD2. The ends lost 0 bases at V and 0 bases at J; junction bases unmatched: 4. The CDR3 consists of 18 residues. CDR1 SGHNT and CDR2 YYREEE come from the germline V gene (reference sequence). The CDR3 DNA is TGTGCCAGCAGCTTGGGGACTAGCGGGTACGCGAACACCGGGGAGCTGTTTTTT. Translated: CASSLGTSGYANTGELFF.

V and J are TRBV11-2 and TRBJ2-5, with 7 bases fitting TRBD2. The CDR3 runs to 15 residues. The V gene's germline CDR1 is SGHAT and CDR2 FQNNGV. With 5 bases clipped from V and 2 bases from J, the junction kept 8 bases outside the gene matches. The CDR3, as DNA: TGTGCCAGCAGCCGAACGCGGGGGATTCAAGAGACCCAGTACTTC. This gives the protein CASSRTRGIQETQYF.

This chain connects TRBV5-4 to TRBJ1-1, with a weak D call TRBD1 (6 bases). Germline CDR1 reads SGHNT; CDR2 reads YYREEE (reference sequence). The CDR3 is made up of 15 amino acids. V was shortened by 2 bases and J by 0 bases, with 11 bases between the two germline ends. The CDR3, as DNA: TGTGCCAGCAGCTTAGCCGGGACAATGAACACTGAAGCTTTCTTT. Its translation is CASSLAGTMNTEAFF.

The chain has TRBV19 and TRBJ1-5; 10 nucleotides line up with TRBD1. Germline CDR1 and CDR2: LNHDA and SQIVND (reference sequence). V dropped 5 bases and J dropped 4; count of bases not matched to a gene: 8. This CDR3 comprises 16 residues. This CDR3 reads CASSLRQGATNQPQHF. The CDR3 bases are TGTGCCAGTAGTCTGCGACAGGGGGCTACAAATCAGCCCCAGCATTTT.

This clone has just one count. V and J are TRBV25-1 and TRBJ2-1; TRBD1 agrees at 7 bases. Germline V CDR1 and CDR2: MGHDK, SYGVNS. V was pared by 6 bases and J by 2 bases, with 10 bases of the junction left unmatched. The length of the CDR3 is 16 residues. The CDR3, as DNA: TGTGCCAGCAGCGAACAGGGGCGAATAACCTACAATGAGCAGTTCTTC. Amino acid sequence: CASSEQGRITYNEQFF. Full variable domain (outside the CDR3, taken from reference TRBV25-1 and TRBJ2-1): EADIYQTPRYLVIGTGKKITLECSQTMGHDKMYWYQQDPGMELHLIHYSYGVNSTEKGDLSSESTVSRIRTEHFPLTLESARPSHTSQYLCASSEQGRITYNEQFFGPGTRLTVL.

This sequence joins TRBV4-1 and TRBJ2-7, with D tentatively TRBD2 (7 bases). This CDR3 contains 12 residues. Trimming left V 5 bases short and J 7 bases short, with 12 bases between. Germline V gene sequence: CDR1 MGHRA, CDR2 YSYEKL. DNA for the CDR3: TGCGCCAGCAGCAAACAGGGAGGGGAGCAGTACTTC. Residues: CASSKQGGEQYF.

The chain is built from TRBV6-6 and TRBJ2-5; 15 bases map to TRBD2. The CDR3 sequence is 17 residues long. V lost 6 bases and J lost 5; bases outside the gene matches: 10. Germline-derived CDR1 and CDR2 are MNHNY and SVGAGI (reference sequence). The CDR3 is CASRRDLGTSGGETQYF. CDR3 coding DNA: TGTGCCAGCAGACGAGACCTAGGGACTAGCGGGGGGGAGACCCAGTACTTC.

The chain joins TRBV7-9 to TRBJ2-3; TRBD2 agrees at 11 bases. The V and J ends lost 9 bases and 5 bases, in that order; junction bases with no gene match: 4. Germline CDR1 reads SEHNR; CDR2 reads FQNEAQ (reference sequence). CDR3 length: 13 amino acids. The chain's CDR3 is CASSGGAVDTQYF. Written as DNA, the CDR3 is TGTGCCAGTAGCGGGGGGGCCGTAGATACGCAGTATTTT.

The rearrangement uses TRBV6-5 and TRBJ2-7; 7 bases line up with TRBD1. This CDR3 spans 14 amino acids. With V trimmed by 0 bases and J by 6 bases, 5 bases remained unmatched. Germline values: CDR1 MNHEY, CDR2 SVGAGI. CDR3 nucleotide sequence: TGTGCCAGCAGTTACTCCGGGACAGAGGTCGAGCAGTACTTC. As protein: CASSYSGTEVEQYF.

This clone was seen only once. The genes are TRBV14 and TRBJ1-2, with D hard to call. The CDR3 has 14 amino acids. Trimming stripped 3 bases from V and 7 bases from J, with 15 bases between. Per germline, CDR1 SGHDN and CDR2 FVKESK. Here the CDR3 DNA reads TGTGCCAGCAGCCATAGCGCTTTTACATTTGGCTACACCTTC. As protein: CASSHSAFTFGYTF.

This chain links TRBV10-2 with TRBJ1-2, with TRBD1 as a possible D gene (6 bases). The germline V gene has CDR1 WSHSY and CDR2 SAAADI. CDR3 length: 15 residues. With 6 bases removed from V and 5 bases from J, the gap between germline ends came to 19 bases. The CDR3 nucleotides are TGCGCCAGCAGGGAGGACAGATATCTTAGTTATGGCTACACCTTC. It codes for CASREDRYLSYGYTF.

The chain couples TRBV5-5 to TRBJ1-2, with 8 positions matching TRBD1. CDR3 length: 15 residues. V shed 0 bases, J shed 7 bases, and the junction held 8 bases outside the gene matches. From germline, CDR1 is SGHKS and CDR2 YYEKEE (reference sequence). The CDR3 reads CASSLVGQGRSGYTF. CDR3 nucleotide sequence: TGTGCCAGCAGCTTGGTTGGACAGGGCCGGTCTGGCTACACCTTC.